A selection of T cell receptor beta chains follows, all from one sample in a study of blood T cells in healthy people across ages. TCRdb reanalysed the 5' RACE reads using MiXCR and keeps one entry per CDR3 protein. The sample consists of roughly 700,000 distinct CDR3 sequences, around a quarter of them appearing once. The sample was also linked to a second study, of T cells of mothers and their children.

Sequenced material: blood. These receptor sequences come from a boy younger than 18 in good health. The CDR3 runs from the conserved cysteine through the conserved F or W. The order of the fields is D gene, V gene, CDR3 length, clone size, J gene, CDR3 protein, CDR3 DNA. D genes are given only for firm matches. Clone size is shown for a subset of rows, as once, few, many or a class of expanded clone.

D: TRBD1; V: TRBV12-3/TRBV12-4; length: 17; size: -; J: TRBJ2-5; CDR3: CASSFYLGRGLSETQYF; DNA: TGTGCCAGCAGTTTTTATCTAGGCAGGGGGCTATCGGAGACCCAGTACTTC
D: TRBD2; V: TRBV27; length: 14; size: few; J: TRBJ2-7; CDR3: CATKVGGLAAEQYF; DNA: TGTGCCACCAAGGTAGGGGGACTAGCAGCCGAGCAGTACTTC
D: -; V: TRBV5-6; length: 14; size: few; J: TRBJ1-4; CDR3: CASSTGDGGEKLFF; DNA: TGTGCCAGCAGCACGGGGGATGGCGGTGAAAAACTGTTTTTT
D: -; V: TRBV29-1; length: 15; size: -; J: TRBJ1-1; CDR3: CSVEVPSRKNTEAFF; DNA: TGCAGCGTTGAAGTCCCAAGTCGGAAGAACACTGAAGCTTTCTTT
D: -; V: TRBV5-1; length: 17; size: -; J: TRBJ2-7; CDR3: CASSLGYRDHLSYEQYF; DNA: TGCGCCAGCAGCTTGGGATACCGGGATCACTTGTCCTACGAGCAGTACTTC
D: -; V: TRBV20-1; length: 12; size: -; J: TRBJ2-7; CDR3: CSATDGGYEQYF; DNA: TGCAGTGCCACCGACGGGGGTTACGAGCAGTACTTC
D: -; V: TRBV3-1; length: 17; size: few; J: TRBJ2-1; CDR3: CASSQTERDLFYNEQFF; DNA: TGTGCCAGCAGCCAAACCGAAAGGGACCTCTTCTACAATGAGCAGTTCTTC
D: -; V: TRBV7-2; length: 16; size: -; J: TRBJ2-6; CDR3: CASSPRSLSGANVLTF; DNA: TGTGCCAGCAGCCCCCGTTCCCTCTCTGGGGCCAACGTCCTGACTTTC
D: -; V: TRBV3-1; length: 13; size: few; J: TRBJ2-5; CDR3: CASRSTGRETQYF; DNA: TGTGCCAGCAGGTCGACAGGACGAGAGACCCAGTACTTC
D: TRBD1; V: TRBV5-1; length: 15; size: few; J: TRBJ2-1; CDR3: CASSYRDRGNNEQFF; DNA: TGCGCCAGCAGCTACCGGGACAGGGGCAACAATGAGCAGTTCTTC
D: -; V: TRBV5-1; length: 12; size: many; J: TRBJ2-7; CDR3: CASSLPGNEQYF; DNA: TGTGCCAGCAGCTTGCCAGGGAACGAGCAGTACTTC
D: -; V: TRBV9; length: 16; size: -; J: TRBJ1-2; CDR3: CASSPRGGSPFYGYTF; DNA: TGTGCCAGCAGCCCCCGGGGGGGGTCTCCCTTCTATGGCTACACCTTC
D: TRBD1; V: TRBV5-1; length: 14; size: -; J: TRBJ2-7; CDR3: CASSRDRQSYEQYF; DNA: TGCGCCAGCAGCCGGGACAGGCAGTCCTACGAGCAGTACTTC
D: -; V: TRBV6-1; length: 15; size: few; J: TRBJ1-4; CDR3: CASREPGLGWEKLFF; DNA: TGTGCCAGCAGGGAACCGGGCCTAGGGTGGGAAAAACTGTTTTTT
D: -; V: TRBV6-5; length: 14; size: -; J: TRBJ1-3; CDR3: CASSYSGSGNTIYF; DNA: TGTGCCAGCAGTTATTCGGGCTCTGGAAACACCATATATTTT
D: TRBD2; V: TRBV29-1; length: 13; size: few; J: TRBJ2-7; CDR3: CSAGTSGNYEQYF; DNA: TGCAGCGCTGGGACTAGCGGAAATTACGAGCAGTACTTC
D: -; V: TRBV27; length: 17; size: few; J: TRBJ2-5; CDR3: CASSLFSWGSLQETQYF; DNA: TGTGCCAGCAGTTTATTTTCATGGGGCAGTCTCCAAGAGACCCAGTACTTC
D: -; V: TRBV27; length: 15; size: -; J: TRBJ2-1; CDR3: CASSPGAPSFNEQFF; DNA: TGTGCCAGCAGCCCAGGGGCCCCCTCGTTCAATGAGCAGTTCTTC
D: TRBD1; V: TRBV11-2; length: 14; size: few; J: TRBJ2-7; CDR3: CASSPRQGVSEQYF; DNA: TGTGCCAGCAGCCCTCGACAGGGAGTTAGCGAGCAGTACTTC
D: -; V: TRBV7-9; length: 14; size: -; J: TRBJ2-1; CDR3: CASSLDLRGYEQFF; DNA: TGTGCCAGCAGCTTAGACCTTAGAGGGTATGAGCAGTTCTTC
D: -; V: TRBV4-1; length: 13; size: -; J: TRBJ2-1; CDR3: CASSQVIRNEQFF; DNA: TGCGCCAGCAGCCAAGTCATACGGAATGAGCAGTTCTTC
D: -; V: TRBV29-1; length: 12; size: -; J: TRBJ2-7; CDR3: CSYSYRVNEQYF; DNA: TGCAGCTACAGTTACAGGGTTAACGAGCAGTACTTC
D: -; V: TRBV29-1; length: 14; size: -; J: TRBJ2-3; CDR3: CSVDAGPYTDTQYF; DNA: TGCAGCGTTGATGCAGGGCCCTACACAGATACGCAGTATTTT
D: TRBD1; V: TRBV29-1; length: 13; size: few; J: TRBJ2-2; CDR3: CSAGTGYGGELFF; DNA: TGCAGCGCCGGGACAGGGTACGGCGGGGAGCTGTTTTTT
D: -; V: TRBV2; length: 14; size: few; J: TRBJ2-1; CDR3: CASSGLRSYNEQFF; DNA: TGTGCCAGCAGTGGACTACGCTCCTACAATGAGCAGTTCTTC
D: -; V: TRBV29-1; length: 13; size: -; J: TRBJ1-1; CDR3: CSATVGADTEAFF; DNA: TGCAGCGCGACCGTAGGGGCGGACACTGAAGCTTTCTTT
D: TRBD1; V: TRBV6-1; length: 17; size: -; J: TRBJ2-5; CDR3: CASIGQGANFLRETQYF; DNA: TGTGCCAGCATTGGACAGGGGGCGAATTTTTTAAGAGAGACCCAGTACTTC
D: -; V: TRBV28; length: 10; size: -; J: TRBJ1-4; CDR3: CASSRTKLFF; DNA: TGTGCCAGCAGTCGTACAAAACTGTTTTTT
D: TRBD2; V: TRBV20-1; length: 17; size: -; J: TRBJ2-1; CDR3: CSARASALAGPYNEQFF; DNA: TGCAGTGCTAGAGCGAGTGCGCTAGCGGGGCCCTACAATGAGCAGTTCTTC
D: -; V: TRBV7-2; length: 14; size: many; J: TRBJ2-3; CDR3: CASSFGANTDTQYF; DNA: TGTGCCAGCAGCTTTGGGGCTAACACAGATACGCAGTATTTT
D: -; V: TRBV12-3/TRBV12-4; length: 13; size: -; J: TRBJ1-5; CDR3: CASSFQEFEPQHF; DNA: TGTGCCAGCAGTTTTCAGGAATTCGAGCCCCAGCATTTT
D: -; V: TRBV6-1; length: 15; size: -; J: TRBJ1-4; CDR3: CASSRAGAEIEKLFF; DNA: TGTGCCAGCAGCCGGGCGGGGGCAGAAATTGAAAAACTGTTTTTT
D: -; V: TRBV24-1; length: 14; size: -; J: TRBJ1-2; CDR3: CATSDGTDFYGYTF; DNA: TGTGCCACCAGTGATGGGACGGACTTCTATGGCTACACCTTC
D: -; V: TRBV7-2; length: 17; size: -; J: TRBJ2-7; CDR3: CASSFTSGSQSSYEQYF; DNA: TGTGCCAGCAGCTTTACCTCAGGGAGCCAGAGCTCCTACGAGCAGTACTTC
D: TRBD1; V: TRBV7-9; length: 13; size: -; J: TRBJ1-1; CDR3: CASSTVRGDEAFF; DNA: TGTGCCAGCAGCACGGTCAGGGGGGATGAAGCTTTCTTT
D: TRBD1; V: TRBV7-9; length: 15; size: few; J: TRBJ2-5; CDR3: CASSLGDRRAETQYF; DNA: TGTGCCAGCAGCTTAGGGGACAGGAGGGCGGAGACCCAGTACTTC
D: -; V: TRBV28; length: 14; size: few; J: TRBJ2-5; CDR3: CASSLRQGSETQYF; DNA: TGTGCCAGCAGTTTACGCCAGGGGTCAGAGACCCAGTACTTC
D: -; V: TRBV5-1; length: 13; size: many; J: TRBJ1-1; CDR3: CASRTGMNTEAFF; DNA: TGCGCCAGCCGGACGGGCATGAACACTGAAGCTTTCTTT
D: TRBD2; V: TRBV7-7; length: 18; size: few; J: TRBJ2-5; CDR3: CASSPTSGRALRQETQYF; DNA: TGTGCTAGCAGCCCCACTAGCGGGAGGGCCCTCCGGCAAGAGACCCAGTACTTC
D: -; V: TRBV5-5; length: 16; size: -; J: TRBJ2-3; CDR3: CASSLAPTGIPDTQYF; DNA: TGTGCCAGCAGCTTGGCACCTACAGGGATTCCAGATACGCAGTATTTT